Listed below are T cell receptor beta chains from one sample, sequenced in a study of blood T cell repertoires in COVID-19. Here immunoSEQ multiplex PCR was the method, and the copy in TCRdb shows in-frame clones only, minus some. This table has 210,000 or so clones, around four fifths appearing once. Sequencing was performed on PBMCs or T cells enriched from blood (not recorded which). The receptors were gathered from a woman in her forties or fifties who had been exposed to COVID-19. CDR3s include the opening cysteine and the closing phenylalanine or tryptophan.

cdr3_length	v_call	j_call	cdr3_aa
13	TRBV28	TRBJ1-1	CASTLAQNTEAFF
15	TRBV5-1	TRBJ2-2	CASSLDLALTGELFF
14	TRBV3-1/TRBV3-2	TRBJ1-1	CASSPYRGNTEAFF
15	TRBV7-2	TRBJ1-5	CASSLEAYSNQPQHF
16	TRBV5-4	TRBJ2-2	CASSASQGSWTGELFF
16	TRBV6-2/TRBV6-3	TRBJ1-5	CASSRAGVGSNQPQHF
15	TRBV6-6	TRBJ1-5	CASSTGTGLEQPQHF
15	TRBV2	TRBJ2-7	CASKRGGDISYEQYF
15	TRBV4-3	TRBJ1-1	CASSPRGGAVTEAFF
13	TRBV10-3	TRBJ2-3	CAISAGVPDTQYF
15	TRBV18	TRBJ2-3	CASSPLADGTDTQYF
16	TRBV24-1	TRBJ2-2	CATSDHLGRNTGELFF
15	TRBV5-1	TRBJ1-1	CASSLERGVNTEAFF
14	TRBV19	TRBJ2-1	CASTGGRGISEQFF
14	TRBV19	TRBJ2-1	CASSRGDSYNEQFF
14	TRBV6-1	TRBJ1-2	CASSEAVGTYGYTF
17	TRBV7-2	TRBJ2-2	CASSLEAAGSGAGELFF
13	TRBV7-9	TRBJ1-2	CASSPGTAYGYTF
16	TRBV18	TRBJ1-1	CASSPQAGSGNTEAFF
13	TRBV3-1/TRBV3-2	TRBJ1-2	CASSQRGGIGYTF
13	TRBV2	TRBJ1-2	CASRTGGAYGYTF
14	TRBV3-1/TRBV3-2	TRBJ1-5	CASSQDLGVQPQHF
14	TRBV6-5	TRBJ2-7	CASSSRDRGDEQYF
13	TRBV7-9	TRBJ1-1	CASSPLGETEAFF
13	TRBV4-3	TRBJ1-1	CASSRDGGTEAFF
14	TRBV6-5	TRBJ2-1	CASSRDRVYNEQFF
17	TRBV5-1	TRBJ1-2	CASSLDRGGGRGYGYTF
16	TRBV3-1/TRBV3-2	TRBJ2-3	CASSPIAGVATDTQYF
11	TRBV6-5	TRBJ1-4	CASSRTEKLFF
15	TRBV7-2	TRBJ2-7	CASSPGGGGSYEQYF
15	TRBV19	TRBJ1-5	CASSMESTGVQPQHF
13	TRBV20-1	TRBJ2-2	CSASVAGRGELFF
13	TRBV5-6	TRBJ2-7	CASSSGGSYEQYF
15	TRBV7-6	TRBJ2-7	CASSPVDTLAYEQYF
11	TRBV6-2/TRBV6-3	TRBJ2-3	CASSHTDTQYF
14	TRBV7-2	TRBJ2-2	CASSSGQYTGELFF
16	TRBV5-1	TRBJ2-3	CASSLEGTGGTDTQYF
16	TRBV19	TRBJ1-5	CASTPTTGSRNQPQHF
13	TRBV2	TRBJ2-7	CASSEHPGYEQYF
15	TRBV6-5	TRBJ1-1	CASSPAGTGNTEAFF
15	TRBV5-1	TRBJ1-1	CASSSDRVIEAEAFF